Following are 32 T cell receptor beta chains from one sample sequenced in a study of control samples from healthy donors and cancer patients. TCRdb's copy holds only in-frame clones and misses some; the assay was immunoSEQ multiplex PCR. The repertoire consists of about 12,000 clones, with over 75% occurring once and the leading ten covering less than 3%. Sequencing was done on a sample of formalin-fixed, paraffin-embedded tissue. These receptor sequences come from a male donor with melanoma.

The V and J genes are TRBV6-6 and TRBJ2-5, with TRBD1 matching 9 bases. This CDR3 has 14 residues. Germline V CDR1 and CDR2: MNHNY, SVGAGI (reference sequence). V shed 6 bases, J shed 4 bases, and the junction held 6 bases outside the gene matches. CDR3 sequence reads: CASSTGTGRETQYF. DNA for the CDR3: TGTGCCAGCAGCACCGGGACAGGGAGAGAGACCCAGTACTTC.

The chain carries TRBV28 and TRBJ2-7, with 7 bases that match TRBD2. The germline gives CDR1 MDHEN, CDR2 SYDVKM. Trimming took 6 bases from V and 3 from J; bases not matched to a gene: 11. The CDR3 spans 15 residues. In DNA, the CDR3 is TGTGCCAGCAGATTCAGTTGGGGGGAGGGCTACGAGCAGTACTTC. Amino acid sequence: CASRFSWGEGYEQYF.

The chain joins TRBV20-1 to TRBJ1-2, with D maybe TRBD1 (5 bases). V shed 7 bases and J shed 8 bases, with 11 bases lying between them. Germline values: CDR1 DFQATT, CDR2 SNEGSKA (reference sequence). This CDR3 is built from 10 residues. The chain's CDR3 is CSVGEGGYTF. CDR3 DNA sequence: TGCAGTGTAGGGGAAGGCGGCTACACCTTC.

The rearrangement links TRBV19 to TRBJ2-3, with 8 positions matching TRBD2. Losses at the gene ends were 0 bases for V and 0 bases for J; bases not matched to a gene: 14. Germline CDR1 and CDR2: LNHDA and SQIVND (reference sequence). This CDR3 is built from 20 residues. CDR3 sequence: CASSIDGPGLVGSSTDTQYF. The CDR3 DNA is TGTGCCAGTAGTATAGATGGGCCGGGACTAGTGGGTTCTAGCACAGATACGCAGTATTTT.

This clone has just one count. This rearrangement joins TRBV6-1 to TRBJ2-7; 10 nucleotides match TRBD1. V dropped 3 bases and J dropped 0; count of bases not matched to a gene: 17. The CDR3 sequence is 20 residues long. Germline V gives CDR1 MNHNS, CDR2 SASEGT. CDR3 sequence (DNA): TGTGCCAGCAGTGATTCCGGACAGGGGGTGTCCGGGAGACCCTCCTACGAGCAGTACTTC. Protein sequence: CASSDSGQGVSGRPSYEQYF.

The chain recombines TRBV12-3 or TRBV12-4 with TRBJ1-5, with no clear D. The CDR3 is 12 amino acids. The V gene lost 6 bases and the J gene lost 11 bases, with 14 bases spanning the gap. DNA of the CDR3: TGTGCCAGCAGCCGTAACCCTTCGGCCCAGCATTTT. This codes for CASSRNPSAQHF.

This rearrangement joins TRBV10-3 to TRBJ2-7; 15 nucleotides align to TRBD2. J gave up 0 bases and V 4 bases, and 4 bases lay outside the gene matches. The CDR3 has 17 amino acids. Germline V gene sequence: CDR1 ENHRY, CDR2 SYGVKD. As DNA, the CDR3 is TGTGCCATCAGTGGGACTAGCGGGAGGGTGGGCTCCTACGAGCAGTACTTC. Amino acids: CAISGTSGRVGSYEQYF.

The rearrangement uses TRBV19 and TRBJ1-1; TRBD1 agrees at 12 bases. Germline CDR1 reads LNHDA; CDR2 reads SQIVND (reference sequence). The V segment lost 3 bases and the J segment 4 bases; nucleotides outside the gene matches: 3. The CDR3 contains 15 residues. The CDR3 nucleotides are TGTGCCAGTAGTATCTTGGGACAGGGGGCCACTGAAGCTTTCTTT. As protein: CASSILGQGATEAFF.

V usage is TRBV5-1 and J usage is TRBJ2-3; 7 nucleotides agree with TRBD2. Looked up from germline, CDR1 is SGHRS and CDR2 is YFSETQ. J lost 1 base, V lost 0 bases, and 2 bases had no gene match. CDR3 length: 15 amino acids. The CDR3 is CASSLGLARTDTQYF. The CDR3 region has the DNA TGCGCCAGCAGCTTGGGACTAGCTCGCACAGATACGCAGTATTTT.

The chain is built from TRBV7-2 and TRBJ1-5, with a tentative D call TRBD1 (5 bases). Trimming removed 3 bases at V and 15 bases at J, with 18 bases between. Looked up from germline, CDR1 is SGHTA and CDR2 is FQGNSA. The CDR3 extends over 13 amino acids. The CDR3 region is CASSFVPGTQGHF. The CDR3 DNA reads as TGTGCCAGCAGCTTCGTACCAGGGACTCAGGGGCATTTT.

The gene calls are TRBV11-2 and TRBJ1-3, with no clear D. The V end lost 1 base, the J end lost 5 bases, and 18 bases lay between the germline ends. The CDR3 runs 17 residues. In germline, CDR1 is SGHAT, CDR2 FQNNGV. CDR3 DNA sequence: TGTGCCAGCAGCTTAGGGGAAGTGGGGTTCCGAAGAAACACCATATATTTT. Its protein is CASSLGEVGFRRNTIYF.

The CDR3 DNA reads TGTGCCAGCAGCGTAGGAGGTAGGCGTGGGGCCAACGTCCTGACTTTC. Amino acid sequence: CASSVGGRRGANVLTF. The V call is TRBV9, the J call TRBJ2-6; no firm D call. V lost 0 bases and J 3 bases, leaving 10 bases between the germline ends. This CDR3 spans 16 amino acids. Germline lookup yields CDR1 SGDLS and CDR2 YYNGEE.

V and J are TRBV6-2 or TRBV6-3 and TRBJ1-5; D not certain. The CDR3 is 13 amino acids. CDR1 is MNHEY and CDR2 is SVGEGT in the germline V gene. Trimming stripped 4 bases from V and 7 bases from J, with 11 bases between. The CDR3 DNA follows: TGTGCCAGCAGTTTCCCGGTACCCCAGCCCCAGCATTTT. Translating it yields CASSFPVPQPQHF.

The gene calls are TRBV4-3 and TRBJ1-2, with 10 bases that match TRBD1. CDR1 is LGHNA and CDR2 is YSLEER in the germline V gene. Trimming took 4 bases from V and 6 from J; bases not matched to a gene: 11. The CDR3 is 16 residues long. CDR3 region: CASSPNGQGDWDGYTF. CDR3 DNA sequence: TGCGCCAGCAGCCCGAACGGACAGGGGGATTGGGATGGCTACACCTTC.

V gene TRBV12-3 or TRBV12-4 combines with J gene TRBJ1-1; D is unclear. The CDR3 sequence is 12 residues long. Trimming stripped 4 bases from V and 0 bases from J, with 3 bases between. CDR3 in DNA: TGTGCCAGCAGTTACTTGAACACTGAAGCTTTCTTT. It yields the protein CASSYLNTEAFF.

V gene TRBV24-1 combines with J gene TRBJ1-2; D is ambiguous. Germline loops: CDR1 KGHDR, CDR2 SFDVKD. There are 14 residues in the CDR3. V was shortened by 3 bases and J by 1 base, with 8 bases between the two germline ends. CDR3 DNA sequence: TGTGCCACCAGTGATACCCAAAGTAACTATGGCTACACCTTC. Protein sequence: CATSDTQSNYGYTF.

The V call is TRBV3-1 (or the pseudogene TRBV3-2), the J call TRBJ1-2; possibly TRBD1 for D (6 bases). CDR1 is LGHDT and CDR2 is YNNKEL in the germline V gene (reference sequence). The CDR3 totals 13 residues. Trimming took off 4 bases at V and 5 bases at J, with 11 bases between the two ends. The chain's CDR3 is CASSPQGPYGYTF. CDR3 DNA sequence: TGTGCCAGCAGCCCACAGGGCCCGTATGGCTACACCTTC.

V is TRBV12-3 or TRBV12-4 and J is TRBJ2-1; the D gene is possibly TRBD1 (6 bases). The CDR3 has 12 amino acids. V was trimmed by 4 bases and J by 12 bases, leaving 13 bases between them. This CDR3 is CASSSQGFLQFF. The CDR3 DNA is TGTGCCAGCAGTTCACAGGGTTTCTTGCAGTTCTTC.

In its sample, this clone was seen once. The chain employs TRBV29-1 and TRBJ1-3, with D maybe TRBD1 (6 bases). V gave up 6 bases and J gave up 0 bases, with 15 bases separating them. Germline-derived CDR1 and CDR2 are SQVTM and ANQGSEA. This CDR3 is 15 amino acids long. CDR3 DNA: TGCAGCGTCTCCCCAGCAGGGGCCTCTGGAAACACCATATATTTT. The encoded protein is CSVSPAGASGNTIYF.

The chain is built from TRBV3-1 (or the pseudogene TRBV3-2) and TRBJ2-1; the match to TRBD2 covers 13 bases. The CDR3 spans 14 residues. Germline assignment: CDR1 LGHDT and CDR2 YNNKEL (reference sequence). Unmatched junction bases numbered 3, after V lost 4 bases and J lost 9 bases. This CDR3 is CASSRTSGRGEQFF. The CDR3 DNA reads as TGTGCCAGCAGCCGGACTAGCGGGAGAGGTGAGCAGTTCTTC.

This clone appeared a few times. The rearrangement uses TRBV12-3 or TRBV12-4 and TRBJ1-5; 7 bases are a match to TRBD1. V shed 5 bases and J 6 bases; nucleotides not matched to a gene: 4. The CDR3 has 13 residues. Here the CDR3 DNA reads TGTGCCAGCAGTGTGACAGGGAGTCAGCCCCAGCATTTT. It is translated as CASSVTGSQPQHF.

V usage is TRBV29-1 and J usage is TRBJ1-2; no definite D call. CDR1 is SQVTM and CDR2 is ANQGSEA in the germline V gene. Trimming took off 6 bases at V and 4 bases at J, with 15 bases between the two ends. This CDR3 comprises 13 residues. CDR3 sequence (DNA): TGCAGCGTCACGACTTCCTCCCCCTATGGCTACACCTTC. Amino acids: CSVTTSSPYGYTF.

The CDR3 sequence: CAISDGGADTYF. The CDR3 nucleotides are TGTGCCATCAGTGATGGTGGGGCAGATACGTACTTC. The rearrangement links TRBV10-3 to TRBJ2-7; TRBD1 is a possible D gene (5 bases). This CDR3 has 12 amino acids. The germline V gene has CDR1 ENHRY and CDR2 SYGVKD. Trimming cost V 3 bases and J 12 bases, with 15 bases left between them.

V usage is TRBV2 and J usage is TRBJ2-1; TRBD2 aligns across 12 bases. The CDR3 runs 15 residues. Germline V CDR1 and CDR2: SNHLY, FYNNEI. V lost 7 bases to trimming and J lost 4 bases; unmatched junction nucleotides: 5. The CDR3 nucleotides read TGTGCCAGCAATCCGACTAGCGGGAGTTACAATGAGCAGTTCTTC. Translation: CASNPTSGSYNEQFF.

The V gene is TRBV5-1, the J gene TRBJ2-1, with TRBD1 as a possible D gene (5 bases). Germline V CDR1 and CDR2: SGHRS, YFSETQ. Trimming removed 0 bases from V and 7 bases from J, with 11 bases in between. The CDR3 has 14 residues. CDR3 sequence (DNA): TGCGCCAGCAGCTTGGGACAGCCTGGAAATGAGCAGTTCTTC. This codes for CASSLGQPGNEQFF. Full variable domain (outside the CDR3, taken from reference TRBV5-1 and TRBJ2-1): KAGVTQTPRYLIKTRGQQVTLSCSPISGHRSVSWYQQTPGQGLQFLFEYFSETQRNKGNFPGRFSGRQFSNSRSEMNVSTLELGDSALYLCASSLGQPGNEQFFGPGTRLTVL.

This CDR3 reads CASSLGGGDTEAFF. CDR3 bases: TGTGCCAGCAGCTTGGGGGGGGGAGACACTGAAGCTTTCTTT. V and J are TRBV5-4 and TRBJ1-1; possibly TRBD1 for D (5 bases). Germline V CDR1 and CDR2: SGHNT, YYREEE (reference sequence). V lost 0 bases, J lost 3 bases, and 9 bases lay in between. This CDR3 spans 14 amino acids.

V usage is TRBV19 and J usage is TRBJ2-3; no clear D gene. The CDR3 sequence is 14 residues long. The germline V gene encodes CDR1 LNHDA and CDR2 SQIVND (reference sequence). V lost 5 bases to trimming and J lost 3 bases, with 12 bases between them. CDR3 coding DNA: TGTGCCAGTAGTCCCCCGCCAGAAACAGATACGCAGTATTTT. Translation: CASSPPPETDTQYF.

The chain carries TRBV18 and TRBJ2-6, with TRBD1 as a possible D gene (6 bases). The V and J ends lost 8 bases and 1 base respectively, with 21 bases between them. There are 18 residues in the CDR3. Germline V gene data show CDR1 as KGHSH and CDR2 as LQKENI. CDR3 amino acids: CASTLQGIPRSGANVLTF. Written as DNA, the CDR3 is TGTGCCAGCACGCTTCAGGGGATTCCCCGTTCTGGGGCCAACGTCCTGACTTTC.

This rearrangement joins TRBV6-2 or TRBV6-3 to TRBJ1-5, with a possible D match to TRBD1 (5 bases). The CDR3 sequence is 14 residues long. Germline lookup yields CDR1 MNHEY and CDR2 SVGEGT. The V and J ends lost 5 bases and 2 bases respectively, with 10 bases between them. The CDR3 spells CASSIWGGNQPQHF. The CDR3 nucleotides read TGTGCCAGCAGTATTTGGGGGGGCAATCAGCCCCAGCATTTT.

The rearrangement links TRBV5-5 to TRBJ1-1; the D gene is possibly TRBD1 (5 bases). In germline, CDR1 is SGHKS, CDR2 YYEKEE (reference sequence). V dropped 2 bases and J dropped 5 bases, with 10 bases sitting between them. The CDR3 has 13 residues. The CDR3 region is CASSFFEGTEAFF. The CDR3 region has the DNA TGTGCCAGCAGCTTTTTTGAGGGGACTGAAGCTTTCTTT.

This clone was recorded once. This chain uses TRBV12-3 or TRBV12-4 with TRBJ1-1, with D perhaps TRBD1 (5 bases). The CDR3 sequence is 13 residues long. V shed 3 bases and J shed 6 bases, with 11 bases lying between them. CDR3 loop: CASSLIGVAEAFF. The CDR3 nucleotides read TGTGCCAGCAGTTTGATAGGGGTCGCTGAAGCTTTCTTT.

The gene calls are TRBV6-2 or TRBV6-3 and TRBJ1-5; the D gene is possibly TRBD1 (6 bases). V was pared by 1 base and J by 1 base, with 14 bases between. The CDR3 has 17 amino acids. Germline V gene data show CDR1 as MNHEY and CDR2 as SVGEGT. DNA of the CDR3: TGTGCCAGCAGTTACTTACAGGGCCTCCGAAGCAATCAGCCCCAGCATTTT. Translated, it gives CASSYLQGLRSNQPQHF.